Below are 14 T cell receptor beta chains sequenced from a single sample in a study of cytomegalovirus exposure and HLA in healthy donors. PCR employed 60 Vbeta and 13 Jbeta primers. TCRdb's table, derived via immunoSEQ multiplex PCR, lists solely in-frame clones and lacks some. The table shows roughly 170,000 clones, with over 65% occurring only once. The sample taken for sequencing was PBMCs. The receptors here all came from a female donor in good health and CMV-seronegative.

This clone turned up a few times. This sequence joins TRBV6-5 and TRBJ1-1; the D is unclear. The CDR3 has 15 amino acids. From germline, CDR1 is MNHEY and CDR2 SVGAGI. Trimming removed 2 bases from V and 4 bases from J, with 14 bases in between. The CDR3 coding sequence is TGTGCCAGCAGTTACCAACCACAGCAATCCACTGAAGCTTTCTTT. Amino acids: CASSYQPQQSTEAFF.

In regard to this clone: One end of the junction fails to match germline, which may point to a read error. V and J are TRBV5-4 and TRBJ2-6; D perhaps matches TRBD1 (5 bases). The CDR3 runs to 17 residues. Germline values: CDR1 SGHNT, CDR2 YYREEE (reference sequence). The CDR3 sequence is CASSLNHRRAGANGLTF. The CDR3 bases are TGTGCCAGCAGCTTGAACCACAGGCGCGCTGGGGCCAACGGCCTGACTTTC.

V gene TRBV4-1 combines with J gene TRBJ1-4, with 10 bases aligning to TRBD1. The germline gives CDR1 MGHRA, CDR2 YSYEKL. CDR3 length equals 16 residues. V shed 3 bases, J shed 7 bases, and the junction held 8 bases outside the gene matches. The CDR3 loop is CASSQGWGTGVEKLFF. Here the CDR3 DNA reads TGCGCCAGCAGCCAGGGGTGGGGGACAGGGGTTGAAAAACTGTTTTTT.

The genes are TRBV29-1 and TRBJ2-2; D not resolved. From germline, CDR1 is SQVTM and CDR2 ANQGSEA. This CDR3 has 14 amino acids. Trimming stripped 2 bases from V and 1 base from J, with 8 bases between. CDR3 sequence (DNA): TGCAGCGTTGAATACTCGGGGAACACCGGGGAGCTGTTTTTT. Protein product: CSVEYSGNTGELFF.

This chain joins TRBV7-2 and TRBJ2-5, with TRBD2 identical over 9 bases. Per the germline V gene, CDR1 is SGHTA and CDR2 is FQGNSA. V was pared by 10 bases and J by 4 bases, with 7 bases of the junction left unmatched. The CDR3 totals 13 residues. CDR3 nucleotide sequence: TGTGCCACTACTAGCGGGCACAGAGAGACCCAGTACTTC. This codes for CATTSGHRETQYF.

This chain uses TRBV9 with TRBJ2-7; 8 nucleotides match TRBD1. The germline CDR1 and CDR2 sequences are SGDLS and YYNGEE. The CDR3 sequence is 14 residues long. The V gene end was trimmed by 2 bases and the J gene end by 0 bases; junction bases not matched to a gene: 1. The CDR3 DNA is TGTGCCAGCAGCGTGGGACAGGTCTCCTACGAGCAGTACTTC. This gives the protein CASSVGQVSYEQYF.

The V call is TRBV15, the J call TRBJ1-5, with D maybe TRBD1 (5 bases). CDR3 length: 13 residues. Germline V lookup: CDR1 LNHNV, CDR2 YYDKDF (reference sequence). V shed 0 bases and J shed 10 bases, with 10 bases lying between them. The CDR3 DNA reads TGTGCCACCAGCAGAGATCAGGGCCGACCCCAGCATTTT. Translated: CATSRDQGRPQHF.

V gene TRBV7-2 combines with J gene TRBJ2-7, with TRBD2 identical over 9 bases. The CDR3 is 14 amino acids. The trim removed 6 bases at V and 1 base at J, leaving 4 bases unmatched. The germline V gene has CDR1 SGHTA and CDR2 FQGNSA. In nucleotides, the CDR3 is TGTGCCAGCAGGTTCGCGGGGGGGTCCTACGAGCAGTACTTC. This gives the protein CASRFAGGSYEQYF.

The chain is built from TRBV27 and TRBJ2-1; 9 bases map to TRBD2. This CDR3 has 14 amino acids. CDR1 MNHEY and CDR2 SMNVEV come from the germline V gene (reference sequence). Unmatched junction bases numbered 2, after V lost 6 bases and J lost 2 bases. CDR3: CASRTSGPYNEQFF. The CDR3 bases are TGTGCCAGCAGGACTAGCGGTCCCTACAATGAGCAGTTCTTC.

This clone was recorded once. A junction end diverges from the germline sequence, so it may reflect a read error. This chain connects TRBV2 to TRBJ2-4, with D possibly being TRBD2 (5 bases). This CDR3 comprises 14 residues. The germline V gene has CDR1 SNHLY and CDR2 FYNNEI. CDR3 amino acids: CASHGMGSKNSQYF. CDR3 nucleotide sequence: TGTGCCAGCCACGGGATGGGTTCCAAAAACAGTCAGTACTTC.

The count of this clone is one. V usage is TRBV29-1 and J usage is TRBJ1-1; TRBD1 matches at 7 bases. The CDR3 extends over 13 amino acids. In germline, CDR1 is SQVTM, CDR2 ANQGSEA. Trimming at V came to 6 bases and at J to 0 bases, leaving 4 bases not matched to a gene. CDR3 region: CSVRGQMNTEAFF. The CDR3 nucleotides are TGCAGCGTCCGGGGACAGATGAACACTGAAGCTTTCTTT. The variable domain in full, completed from reference TRBV29-1 and TRBJ1-1, reads SAVISQKPSRDICQRGTSLTIQCQVDSQVTMMFWYRQQPGQSLTLIATANQGSEATYESGFVIDKFPISRPNLTFSTLTVSNMSPEDSSIYLCSVRGQMNTEAFFGQGTRLTVV.

A remark on this clone: Other DNA sequences in the same sample also yield this CDR3. The V gene is TRBV4-3, the J gene TRBJ2-7, with 9 positions matching TRBD2. CDR3 size: 15 residues. Per the germline V gene, CDR1 is LGHNA and CDR2 is YSLEER. V lost 3 bases, J lost 8 bases, and 11 bases stayed unmatched. DNA for the CDR3: TGCGCCAGCAGCCAGGACCACGGTCTAGCGGGGAAGCAGTACTTC. Residues: CASSQDHGLAGKQYF.

The V gene is TRBV4-2, the J gene TRBJ2-3, with TRBD2 identical over 8 bases. Germline V gene lookup returns CDR1 LGHNA and CDR2 YNFKEQ. Trimming took 0 bases from V and 1 from J; bases not matched to a gene: 6. The CDR3 sequence is 17 residues long. The CDR3 DNA sequence: TGTGCCAGCAGCCAAGAAGAGTGGCGGGGGGGCACAGATACGCAGTATTTT. Protein product: CASSQEEWRGGTDTQYF.

As for this clone: A read error may account for a junction end that differs from germline. The rearrangement links TRBV6-5 to TRBJ2-6, with 10 bases identical to TRBD1. The CDR3 contains 16 residues. Germline values: CDR1 MNHEY, CDR2 SVGAGI. CDR3 sequence reads: CASSYDRGLGANGLTF. The DNA for the CDR3 is TGTGCCAGCAGTTATGACAGGGGGCTTGGGGCCAACGGCCTGACTTTC.